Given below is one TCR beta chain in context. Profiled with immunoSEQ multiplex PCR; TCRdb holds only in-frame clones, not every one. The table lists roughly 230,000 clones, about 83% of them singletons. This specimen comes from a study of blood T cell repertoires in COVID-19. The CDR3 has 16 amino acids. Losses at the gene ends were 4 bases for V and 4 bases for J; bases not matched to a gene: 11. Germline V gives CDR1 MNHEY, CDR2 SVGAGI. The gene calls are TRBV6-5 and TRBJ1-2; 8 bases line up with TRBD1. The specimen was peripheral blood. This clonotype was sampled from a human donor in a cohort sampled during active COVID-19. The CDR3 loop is CASSSTGALGGYGYTF. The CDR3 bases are TGTGCCAGCAGTTCGACAGGGGCACTCGGCGGCTATGGCTACACCTTC.